This entry lists 14 T cell receptor beta chains sequenced from one sample in a study of shared clonotypes between healthy human individuals. Clones were sequenced by immunoSEQ multiplex PCR, and TCRdb holds only the in-frame ones, with some missing. The sample contains roughly 2.2 million clones, more than 85% of which appear only once. The sequencing input was naive CD4+ T cells from PBMCs. Sample subset: CD45RA+ positively selected. Receptors originate from a man in his late teens or twenties in good health. Some clones in this sample may be carry-over from other donors' samples.

The chain links TRBV5-4 to TRBJ1-2, with D uncertain. This CDR3 region has 17 residues. The germline gives CDR1 SGHNT, CDR2 YYREEE (reference sequence). Deletions cut 2 bases from V and 2 bases from J, with 19 bases between. CDR3 nucleotides: TGTGCCAGCAGCTTCGGTTTGGACCTGACAAGAAACTATGGCTACACCTTC. This translates into CASSFGLDLTRNYGYTF.

The chain is built from TRBV2 and TRBJ2-1; 7 nucleotides agree with TRBD2. The V segment lost 7 bases and the J segment 9 bases; nucleotides outside the gene matches: 9. The length of the CDR3 is 13 residues. Germline CDR1 SNHLY, CDR2 FYNNEI. The CDR3 DNA reads as TGTGCCAGCATATGGGCGGGAGCCGGTGAGCAGTTCTTC. Encoded protein: CASIWAGAGEQFF.

This CDR3 reads CASSPEPGRYMAEAFF. CDR3 DNA: TGTGCCAGCAGCCCCGAACCAGGCAGGTATATGGCTGAAGCTTTCTTT. The chain links TRBV9 to TRBJ1-1; no clear D gene. This CDR3 has 16 residues. Germline CDR1 reads SGDLS; CDR2 reads YYNGEE. V lost 4 bases and J 6 bases, leaving 22 bases between the germline ends. Full variable domain (missing parts from reference TRBV9 and TRBJ1-1): DSGVTQTPKHLITATGQRVTLRCSPRSGDLSVYWYQQSLDQGLQFLIQYYNGEERAKGNILERFSAQQFPDLHSELNLSSLELGDSALYFCASSPEPGRYMAEAFFGQGTRLTVV.

This chain uses TRBV5-1 with TRBJ2-1; D perhaps matches TRBD1 (7 bases). Germline CDR1 reads SGHRS; CDR2 reads YFSETQ. There are 16 residues in the CDR3. V was cut by 4 bases and J by 12 bases, with 26 bases left in between. As DNA, the CDR3 is TGCGCCAGCAGCACCACGGACAGGTCGGGGGCCCATGGGCAGTTCTTC. It specifies CASSTTDRSGAHGQFF.

This clone was found once. The sample contains more than one DNA sequence encoding this CDR3. The chain couples TRBV5-1 to TRBJ2-1; 10 nucleotides agree with TRBD2. Per germline, CDR1 SGHRS and CDR2 YFSETQ. V lost 4 bases to trimming and J lost 4 bases; unmatched junction nucleotides: 5. The CDR3 consists of 15 residues. CDR3 loop: CASSPTSGTYNEQFF. The CDR3 DNA reads TGCGCCAGCAGCCCCACTAGCGGGACTTACAATGAGCAGTTCTTC. Based on the CDR3 plus reference TRBV5-1 and TRBJ2-1, the full variable domain is KAGVTQTPRYLIKTRGQQVTLSCSPISGHRSVSWYQQTPGQGLQFLFEYFSETQRNKGNFPGRFSGRQFSNSRSEMNVSTLELGDSALYLCASSPTSGTYNEQFFGPGTRLTVL.

The sample holds one count of this clone. The chain links TRBV5-1 to TRBJ2-7, with 8 positions matching TRBD2. This CDR3 is 15 amino acids long. J lost 6 bases, V lost 4 bases, and 12 bases had no gene match. Germline V lookup: CDR1 SGHRS, CDR2 YFSETQ. The CDR3 coding sequence is TGCGCCAGCAGCCCCGGAACAGCGGGAGCGTTCGAGCAGTACTTC. Its translation: CASSPGTAGAFEQYF.

The chain is built from TRBV25-1 and TRBJ2-3, with D possibly TRBD2 on 6 matching bases. Germline V gene sequence: CDR1 MGHDK, CDR2 SYGVNS. There are 14 residues in the CDR3. V lost 4 bases and J lost 0, with 8 bases in between. CDR3 protein: CASSASASTDTQYF. For the CDR3, the DNA is TGTGCCAGCAGTGCTAGCGCTAGCACAGATACGCAGTATTTT.

This chain joins TRBV10-3 and TRBJ1-5, with D maybe TRBD1 (5 bases). V lost 2 bases, J lost 1 base, and 12 bases lay in between. From germline, CDR1 is ENHRY and CDR2 SYGVKD. This CDR3 has 16 residues. CDR3: CAISEGQGYSNQPQHF. The CDR3 DNA sequence: TGTGCCATCAGTGAGGGGCAGGGTTACAGCAATCAGCCCCAGCATTTT.

Concerning this clone itself: The junction differs from germline at one of its ends, possibly a read error. The V and J genes are TRBV7-6 and TRBJ1-2; D may be TRBD1 (5 bases). The CDR3 spans 13 residues. CDR1 is SGHVS and CDR2 is FNYEAQ in the germline V gene. This CDR3 is CASSLDGDSFVDF. CDR3 DNA: TGTGCCAGCAGCTTAGACGGAGACAGTTTTGTGGACTTC. Based on the CDR3 plus reference TRBV7-6 and TRBJ1-2, the full variable domain is GAGVSQSPRYKVTKRGQDVALRCDPISGHVSLYWYRQALGQGPEFLTYFNYEAQQDKSGLPNDRFSAERPEGSISTLTIQRTEQRDSAMYRCASSLDGDSFVDFGSGTRLTVV.

This chain links TRBV6-5 with TRBJ2-2, with D perhaps given as TRBD1 or TRBD2 (6 bases each). The germline CDR1 and CDR2 sequences are MNHEY and SVGAGI. Deletions cut 10 bases from V and 7 bases from J, with 19 bases between. This CDR3 has 14 residues. CDR3: CAMSGASKNGELFF. CDR3 coding DNA: TGTGCCATGTCGGGGGCTTCCAAAAACGGGGAGCTGTTTTTT.

The chain carries TRBV6-1 and TRBJ2-7, with D tentatively TRBD1 (6 bases). The germline gives CDR1 MNHNS, CDR2 SASEGT. The CDR3 is 15 amino acids. V lost 7 bases to trimming and J lost 5 bases, with 21 bases between them. The CDR3 nucleotides read TGTGCCAGCAAAGGACAGAGCCATAGTAGTAACGAGCAGTACTTC. It codes for CASKGQSHSSNEQYF.

The V call is TRBV4-2, the J call TRBJ2-3; D might be TRBD1 (6 bases). The CDR3 spans 18 residues. Per the germline V gene, CDR1 is LGHNA and CDR2 is YNFKEQ. Between the trimmed V and J ends, which lost 1 base and 0 bases, there was a span of 17 bases. The CDR3 nucleotides read TGTGCCAGCAGCCAAGGCCGAAACAGGGATAGTAGCACAGATACGCAGTATTTT. Translation: CASSQGRNRDSSTDTQYF.

The rearrangement links TRBV15 to TRBJ2-1, with D maybe TRBD2 (5 bases). The germline V gene encodes CDR1 LNHNV and CDR2 YYDKDF (reference sequence). V gave up 1 base and J gave up 4 bases, with 17 bases separating them. This CDR3 region has 17 residues. The CDR3 region has the DNA TGTGCCACCAGCAGAGGGAGGACCGACGTCCGGTACAATGAGCAGTTCTTC. It yields the protein CATSRGRTDVRYNEQFF.

The chain carries TRBV7-2 and TRBJ1-1; TRBD1 might be the D (6 bases). Germline assignment: CDR1 SGHTA and CDR2 FQGNSA. V dropped 4 bases and J dropped 0 bases, with 18 bases sitting between them. The CDR3 is made up of 17 amino acids. CDR3 bases: TGTGCCAGCAGCTCAAGACCAGGGGTTTTGGTGAACACTGAAGCTTTCTTT. Protein sequence: CASSSRPGVLVNTEAFF. Together with reference TRBV7-2 and TRBJ1-1, the CDR3 gives the full variable domain: GAGVSQSPSNKVTEKGKDVELRCDPISGHTALYWYRQSLGQGLEFLIYFQGNSAPDKSGLPSDRFSAERTGGSVSTLTIQRTQQEDSAVYLCASSSRPGVLVNTEAFFGQGTRLTVV.